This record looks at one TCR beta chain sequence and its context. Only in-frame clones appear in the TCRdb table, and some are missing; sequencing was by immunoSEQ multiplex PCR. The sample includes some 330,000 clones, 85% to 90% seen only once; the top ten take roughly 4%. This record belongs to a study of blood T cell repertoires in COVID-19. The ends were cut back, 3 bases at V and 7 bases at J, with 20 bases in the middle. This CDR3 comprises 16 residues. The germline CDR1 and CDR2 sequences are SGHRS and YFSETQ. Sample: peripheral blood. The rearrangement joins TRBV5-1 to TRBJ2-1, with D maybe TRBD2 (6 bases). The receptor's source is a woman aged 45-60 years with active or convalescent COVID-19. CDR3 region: CASSSTGTPNVNEQFF. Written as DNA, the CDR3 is TGCGCCAGCAGCTCGACCGGGACTCCAAATGTGAATGAGCAGTTCTTC.